The 21 T cell receptor beta chains in this list originate from one sample, sequenced in a study of CD8+ T cells in alopecia areata. In each case, RNA was isolated and then reverse transcribed into cDNA as the sequencing template. Assay used: immunoSEQ multiplex PCR; TCRdb lists only in-frame clones, some missing. This table holds hundreds of thousands of clones, around two thirds found once. The source was CD4+ T cells sorted from blood, collected at week 0. These receptors came from a human donor with alopecia areata.

The J gene is TRBJ1-6, the V gene TRBV5-4; tentative D call: TRBD1 (5 bases). V was cut by 3 bases and J by 10 bases, with 17 bases left in between. This CDR3 region has 15 residues. CDR1 is SGHNT and CDR2 is YYREEE in the germline V gene (reference sequence). CDR3 bases: TGTGCCAGCAGCTCGGGACCGGGAAACGGGTCACCCCTCCACTTT. Amino acid sequence: CASSSGPGNGSPLHF. Looking up the rest from reference TRBV5-4 and TRBJ1-6 gives the full variable domain: ETGVTQSPTHLIKTRGQQVTLRCSSQSGHNTVSWYQQALGQGPQFIFQYYREEENGRGNFPPRFSGLQFPNYSSELNVNALELDDSALYLCASSSGPGNGSPLHFGNGTRLTVT.

A note on this clone: The same CDR3 can be traced to other DNA sequences in this sample. The genes are TRBV29-1 and TRBJ2-1; 10 bases agree with TRBD1. V trimming: 4 bases; J trimming: 6 bases; junction bases outside the gene matches: 3. The germline V gene has CDR1 SQVTM and CDR2 ANQGSEA. The length of the CDR3 is 13 residues. The CDR3 here is CSVAWTGGNEQFF. The CDR3 nucleotides read TGCAGCGTTGCATGGACAGGGGGCAATGAGCAGTTCTTC.

Comment on this clone: This CDR3 is also generated by other DNA sequences in the sample. V gene TRBV15 combines with J gene TRBJ2-5; D is ambiguous. The CDR3 runs 12 residues. Per the germline V gene, CDR1 is LNHNV and CDR2 is YYDKDF (reference sequence). Trimming took off 1 base at V and 2 bases at J, with 2 bases between the two ends. Written as DNA, the CDR3 is TGTGCCACCAGCAGAGGTCAAGAGACCCAGTACTTC. Its translation is CATSRGQETQYF.

V usage is TRBV2 and J usage is TRBJ1-5, with D perhaps matching TRBD1 (6 bases). This CDR3 comprises 16 residues. Trimming took off 5 bases at V and 3 bases at J, with 17 bases between the two ends. Germline values: CDR1 SNHLY, CDR2 FYNNEI. The CDR3 is CASSLVQGLINQPQHF. For the CDR3, the DNA is TGTGCCAGCAGTCTGGTTCAGGGGCTCATCAATCAGCCCCAGCATTTT.

This clone was observed a single time. J is TRBJ2-1 and V is TRBV30; D remains ambiguous. V was cut by 3 bases and J by 0 bases, with 3 bases left in between. This CDR3 is built from 12 residues. Germline V CDR1 and CDR2: GTSNPN, SVGIG (reference sequence). For the CDR3, the DNA is TGTGCCTGGAGGGGCTCCTACAATGAGCAGTTCTTC. Residues: CAWRGSYNEQFF.

J is TRBJ2-1 and V is TRBV6-5; weak D call: TRBD1 (5 bases). The CDR3 totals 15 residues. Trimming removed 0 bases at V and 5 bases at J, with 11 bases between. In germline, CDR1 is MNHEY, CDR2 SVGAGI. The CDR3 reads CASSYSTARDNEQFF. CDR3 nucleotide sequence: TGTGCCAGCAGTTACTCGACGGCCAGGGACAATGAGCAGTTCTTC.

This clone was detected only a few times. The CDR3 DNA follows: TGTGCCAGCAGTTACTCGACAGGGGGCAGGTACGAGCAGTACTTC. Protein sequence: CASSYSTGGRYEQYF. The chain links TRBV6-5 to TRBJ2-7; 10 nucleotides agree with TRBD1. Germline CDR1 reads MNHEY; CDR2 reads SVGAGI. Trimming removed 0 bases from V and 4 bases from J; junction bases left unmatched: 3. This CDR3 region has 15 residues.

The chain couples TRBV29-1 to TRBJ1-1, with 9 nucleotides matching TRBD1. V trimming: 5 bases; J trimming: 5 bases; junction bases outside the gene matches: 6. CDR1 and CDR2 from the germline V gene are SQVTM and ANQGSEA. The CDR3 covers 13 residues. The CDR3 bases are TGCAGCGTTTCTGGGACAGGGAGGACTGAAGCTTTCTTT. Residues: CSVSGTGRTEAFF.

In its sample, this clone was seen once. V and J are TRBV27 and TRBJ1-4, with D perhaps TRBD1 (6 bases). This CDR3 comprises 14 residues. Germline V gene data show CDR1 as MNHEY and CDR2 as SMNVEV (reference sequence). V lost 6 bases, J lost 7 bases, and 15 bases lay in between. Here the CDR3 DNA reads TGTGCCAGCAGCCCAGGGGCGCGAAGTGAAAAACTGTTTTTT. This translates into CASSPGARSEKLFF.

The CDR3 here is CASGKGQGAPEAFF. DNA for the CDR3: TGTGCCAGCGGGAAGGGTCAAGGGGCCCCTGAAGCTTTCTTT. The chain uses TRBV5-6 and TRBJ1-1; a weak D match, TRBD1 (5 bases). This CDR3 has 14 amino acids. Germline lookup yields CDR1 SGHDT and CDR2 YYEEEE. With 7 bases removed from V and 6 bases from J, the gap between germline ends came to 19 bases.

The J gene is TRBJ2-6, the V gene TRBV25-1; 10 bases are a match to TRBD1. V lost 10 bases and J lost 2; bases outside the gene matches: 2. The CDR3 loop spans 14 amino acids. CDR1 is MGHDK and CDR2 is SYGVNS in the germline V gene. The CDR3 here is CAIGTGAGANVLTF. The CDR3 DNA reads TGTGCCATCGGGACAGGGGCTGGGGCCAACGTCCTGACTTTC.

This clone was seen a single time. This chain uses TRBV29-1 with TRBJ2-1; 7 bases map to TRBD2. The V segment lost 6 bases and the J segment 2 bases; nucleotides outside the gene matches: 4. Germline CDR1 and CDR2: SQVTM and ANQGSEA. The CDR3 runs 13 residues. The DNA for the CDR3 is TGCAGCGTCCGACTAGCCACCTACAATGAGCAGTTCTTC. Amino acid sequence: CSVRLATYNEQFF.

The chain carries TRBV30 and TRBJ2-2, with D possibly being TRBD1 (6 bases). With 4 bases removed from V and 0 bases from J, the gap between germline ends came to 12 bases. There are 15 residues in the CDR3. The germline gives CDR1 GTSNPN, CDR2 SVGIG (reference sequence). For the CDR3, the DNA is TGTGCCTGGAAGGCAGGACAGTCGAACACCGGGGAGCTGTTTTTT. It yields the protein CAWKAGQSNTGELFF.

This clone was recorded only once. The identical CDR3 is also encoded by other nucleotide sequences in the sample. V and J are TRBV9 and TRBJ1-3, with D hard to call. This CDR3 region has 14 residues. Germline V gene data show CDR1 as SGDLS and CDR2 as YYNGEE. Trimming cost V 0 bases and J 1 base, with 5 bases left between them. The CDR3 region has the DNA TGTGCCAGCAGCGTAGGGTCATCTGGAAACACCATATATTTT. Its translation: CASSVGSSGNTIYF.

The V and J genes are TRBV4-2 and TRBJ1-5; D gene uncertain. Germline V lookup: CDR1 LGHNA, CDR2 YNFKEQ. The CDR3 is 13 residues long. V lost 3 bases and J 3 bases, leaving 6 bases between the germline ends. The CDR3 loop reads CASSQTVNQPQHF. CDR3 coding DNA: TGTGCCAGCAGCCAGACCGTCAATCAGCCCCAGCATTTT.

Concerning this clone: In the same sample, other DNA sequences code for this CDR3. The CDR3 spells CAISESGQPQHF. In nucleotides, the CDR3 is TGTGCCATCAGTGAGTCTGGACAGCCCCAGCATTTT. The chain is built from TRBV10-3 and TRBJ1-5; no reliable D call. Germline lookup yields CDR1 ENHRY and CDR2 SYGVKD. Between the trimmed V and J ends, which lost 0 bases and 7 bases, there was a span of 4 bases. The CDR3 has 12 amino acids.

J is TRBJ2-1 and V is TRBV2, with TRBD2 as a possible D gene (5 bases). Germline loops: CDR1 SNHLY, CDR2 FYNNEI. V shed 4 bases and J shed 5 bases, with 12 bases lying between them. The CDR3 is 14 amino acids. The CDR3 nucleotides are TGTGCCAGCAGTGCGGAAGCGGTCCACAATGAGCAGTTCTTC. It specifies CASSAEAVHNEQFF.

This clone was seen more than once but under ten times. The chain couples TRBV7-2 to TRBJ2-4; 12 nucleotides line up with TRBD2. This CDR3 has 15 amino acids. CDR1 is SGHTA and CDR2 is FQGNSA in the germline V gene. With 4 bases clipped from V and 3 bases from J, the junction kept 1 base outside the gene matches. CDR3 loop: CASSSGLAGKNIQYF. DNA of the CDR3: TGTGCCAGCAGCTCGGGACTAGCGGGCAAAAACATTCAGTACTTC. The entire variable domain, with the rest obtained from reference TRBV7-2 and TRBJ2-4, is as follows: GAGVSQSPSNKVTEKGKDVELRCDPISGHTALYWYRQSLGQGLEFLIYFQGNSAPDKSGLPSDRFSAERTGGSVSTLTIQRTQQEDSAVYLCASSSGLAGKNIQYFGAGTRLSVL.

The gene calls are TRBV7-9 and TRBJ2-5; a weak D match, TRBD2 (6 bases). Trimming left V 2 bases short and J 2 bases short, with 12 bases between. Germline V gene data show CDR1 as SEHNR and CDR2 as FQNEAQ (reference sequence). The CDR3 spans 15 residues. The CDR3 sequence is CASSLFGGQQETQYF. The CDR3 DNA sequence: TGTGCCAGCAGCTTATTCGGGGGTCAACAAGAGACCCAGTACTTC.

The CDR3 here is CSGYRGPNTEAFF. CDR3 in DNA: TGCAGCGGATATAGGGGGCCGAACACTGAAGCTTTCTTT. The chain combines TRBV29-1 with TRBJ1-1; 7 nucleotides align to TRBD1. This CDR3 comprises 13 residues. Germline CDR1 reads SQVTM; CDR2 reads ANQGSEA. The trim removed 7 bases at V and 1 base at J, leaving 6 bases unmatched.

This sequence joins TRBV5-4 and TRBJ1-1, with a possible D match to TRBD1 (5 bases). The V gene's germline CDR1 is SGHNT and CDR2 YYREEE (reference sequence). V lost 4 bases, J lost 5 bases, and 12 bases lay in between. This CDR3 has 13 residues. CDR3 nucleotide sequence: TGTGCCAGCAGCGTGGAAGAGGGGACTGAAGCTTTCTTT. Its protein is CASSVEEGTEAFF.